One sample yielded the 32 T cell receptor beta chains listed below, sequenced in a study of blood T cell repertoires in COVID-19. TCRdb's table, derived via immunoSEQ multiplex PCR, lists solely in-frame clones and lacks some. The sample lists around 170,000 clones, approximately 80% occurring once. Sequencing was performed on PBMCs or T cells enriched from blood (not recorded which). The source is a man in his forties or fifties who had recovered from COVID-19.

A note on this clone: Germline and junction disagree at one end, which may indicate a read error. This chain joins TRBV10-3 and TRBJ1-5; D gene unclear. The CDR3 runs 12 residues. CDR1 is ENHRY, CDR2 SYGVKD, per germline. The CDR3 is CAVSGGEGPQHF. The CDR3 coding sequence is TGTGCCGTCAGTGGCGGCGAGGGGCCCCAGCATTTT.

V usage is TRBV5-4 and J usage is TRBJ1-1, with D maybe TRBD1 (5 bases). CDR3 length equals 15 residues. V was trimmed by 2 bases and J by 1 base, leaving 12 bases between them. Germline V gene sequence: CDR1 SGHNT, CDR2 YYREEE (reference sequence). The CDR3 coding sequence is TGTGCCAGCAGCTTCCGCAGGGCGACGAACACTGAAGCTTTCTTT. Translation gives CASSFRRATNTEAFF.

This rearrangement joins TRBV13 to TRBJ2-7, with 10 bases that match TRBD2. This CDR3 contains 14 residues. V lost 5 bases, J lost 0 bases, and 1 base stayed unmatched. CDR1 PRHDT and CDR2 FYEKMQ come from the germline V gene (reference sequence). The CDR3 coding sequence is TGTGCCAGCAGCACTAGCGGGACCTCCTACGAGCAGTACTTC. Amino acid sequence: CASSTSGTSYEQYF.

The chain has TRBV5-8 and TRBJ1-1; D might be TRBD1 (5 bases). Trimming stripped 4 bases from V and 1 base from J, with 14 bases between. CDR1 and CDR2 (germline): SGHTS, YDEGEE. The CDR3 is 15 residues long. The CDR3 DNA reads TGTGCCAGCAGCAAATACAGGCCCCAGAACACTGAAGCTTTCTTT. It yields the protein CASSKYRPQNTEAFF.

V is TRBV11-2 and J is TRBJ1-1; TRBD1 agrees at 8 bases. Per germline, CDR1 SGHAT and CDR2 FQNNGV. The CDR3 has 13 residues. V was pared by 5 bases and J by 8 bases, with 7 bases of the junction left unmatched. The CDR3 is CASSVTRQGEAFF. The CDR3, as DNA: TGTGCCAGCAGCGTGACCCGACAGGGGGAAGCTTTCTTT.

The chain is built from TRBV10-3 and TRBJ2-5; D is ambiguous. Germline loops: CDR1 ENHRY, CDR2 SYGVKD. The CDR3 runs to 13 residues. The V and J ends lost 4 bases and 2 bases respectively, with 8 bases between them. The CDR3 spells CAISARIQETQYF. DNA for the CDR3: TGTGCCATCAGTGCGAGGATTCAAGAGACCCAGTACTTC.

This clone has just one count. This rearrangement joins TRBV5-1 to TRBJ1-1; D not certain. V gave up 2 bases and J gave up 1 base, with 6 bases separating them. This CDR3 contains 13 residues. Germline V gives CDR1 SGHRS, CDR2 YFSETQ. The CDR3: CASSFAQNTEAFF. The CDR3 DNA follows: TGCGCCAGCAGCTTCGCACAGAACACTGAAGCTTTCTTT.

The chain links TRBV5-1 to TRBJ1-1; TRBD1 matches at 9 bases. The CDR3 consists of 14 residues. V lost 4 bases to trimming and J lost 4 bases; unmatched junction nucleotides: 5. Germline V gene data show CDR1 as SGHRS and CDR2 as YFSETQ. CDR3 loop: CASSPGQGITEAFF. As DNA, the CDR3 is TGCGCCAGCAGCCCCGGACAGGGGATCACTGAAGCTTTCTTT.

The rearrangement links TRBV4-3 to TRBJ2-5; perhaps TRBD1 as D (6 bases). The CDR3 extends over 15 amino acids. V lost 1 base and J 5 bases, leaving 14 bases between the germline ends. In germline, CDR1 is LGHNA, CDR2 YSLEER. CDR3 loop: CASSQGFRGLETQYF. CDR3 coding DNA: TGCGCCAGCAGCCAAGGTTTCAGGGGTTTGGAGACCCAGTACTTC.

The chain joins TRBV3-1 (or the pseudogene TRBV3-2) to TRBJ1-5; weak D call: TRBD1 (5 bases). There are 14 residues in the CDR3. The germline CDR1 and CDR2 sequences are LGHDT and YNNKEL (reference sequence). The V end lost 3 bases, the J end lost 4 bases, and 10 bases lay between the germline ends. The CDR3 DNA sequence: TGTGCCAGCAGCCAGGGGGGGTGGAATCAGCCCCAGCATTTT. Protein sequence: CASSQGGWNQPQHF.

The CDR3 loop is CASSPTRQGAYNEQFF. As DNA, the CDR3 is TGTGCCAGCTCACCAACCCGACAGGGGGCCTACAATGAGCAGTTCTTC. This chain connects TRBV18 to TRBJ2-1, with TRBD1 identical over 9 bases. J lost 2 bases, V lost 2 bases, and 4 bases had no gene match. CDR3 length equals 16 residues. The germline V gene encodes CDR1 KGHSH and CDR2 LQKENI.

This clone has more than one count but fewer than ten. This rearrangement joins TRBV6-2 or TRBV6-3 to TRBJ2-1; D might be TRBD1 (6 bases). The CDR3 loop spans 15 amino acids. Trimming removed 4 bases from V and 2 bases from J, with 12 bases in between. The germline gives CDR1 MNHEY, CDR2 SVGEGT. The CDR3 spells CASSSRNRAYNEQFF. CDR3 DNA: TGTGCCAGCAGTTCCAGGAACAGGGCCTACAATGAGCAGTTCTTC.

This chain links TRBV7-6 with TRBJ1-6, with 10 bases lining up with TRBD1. Looked up from germline, CDR1 is SGHVS and CDR2 is FNYEAQ. CDR3 length equals 15 residues. The trim removed 1 base at V and 10 bases at J, leaving 4 bases unmatched. CDR3 sequence: CASSLDGTGASPLHF. The CDR3 DNA reads TGTGCCAGCAGCTTAGATGGGACAGGGGCCTCACCCCTCCACTTT.

The V call is TRBV7-2, the J call TRBJ1-6, with 8 positions matching TRBD1. V shed 6 bases and J 7 bases; nucleotides not matched to a gene: 8. This CDR3 region has 15 residues. The germline CDR1 and CDR2 sequences are SGHTA and FQGNSA. The CDR3 DNA sequence: TGTGCCAGCAGACCGGCGGACAGGGACAATTCACCCCTCCACTTT. Encoded protein: CASRPADRDNSPLHF.

This chain connects TRBV15 to TRBJ2-3; D perhaps matches TRBD2 (6 bases). The CDR3 is made up of 15 amino acids. Germline loops: CDR1 LNHNV, CDR2 YYDKDF (reference sequence). Trimming stripped 0 bases from V and 9 bases from J, with 16 bases between. DNA for the CDR3: TGTGCCACCAGCAGAGAGGGGCGCGGGGCAGGGACGCAGTATTTT. This codes for CATSREGRGAGTQYF.

This clone is a singleton in its sample. V and J are TRBV4-1 and TRBJ1-5; D call uncertain. Germline-derived CDR1 and CDR2 are MGHRA and YSYEKL. There are 15 residues in the CDR3. The V gene lost 0 bases and the J gene lost 9 bases, with 15 bases spanning the gap. The CDR3 loop reads CASSQDGGPGRPQHF. CDR3 DNA sequence: TGCGCCAGCAGCCAAGACGGAGGGCCCGGCCGGCCCCAGCATTTT.

This clone was seen once. The V call is TRBV18, the J call TRBJ2-2; TRBD1 agrees at 9 bases. Trimming removed 7 bases from V and 6 bases from J; junction bases left unmatched: 3. The length of the CDR3 is 13 residues. Per the germline V gene, CDR1 is KGHSH and CDR2 is LQKENI. Here the CDR3 DNA reads TGTGCCAGCTTCGGACAGGGGTCCGGGGAGCTGTTTTTT. Protein sequence: CASFGQGSGELFF.

The V call is TRBV29-1, the J call TRBJ1-2; TRBD1 agrees at 9 bases. V lost 0 bases and J lost 6; bases outside the gene matches: 14. Looked up from germline, CDR1 is SQVTM and CDR2 is ANQGSEA. This CDR3 is built from 17 residues. CDR3 residues: CSVEERFTGTGLNGYTF. The CDR3, as DNA: TGCAGCGTTGAAGAAAGATTTACCGGGACAGGGCTAAATGGCTACACCTTC.

This clone appeared once. The chain uses TRBV29-1 and TRBJ2-1; D might be TRBD1 (5 bases). The V and J ends lost 4 bases and 7 bases respectively, with 14 bases between them. This CDR3 has 13 amino acids. Germline V gives CDR1 SQVTM, CDR2 ANQGSEA. The CDR3 sequence: CSVGGVQGNEQFF. CDR3 sequence (DNA): TGCAGCGTTGGGGGCGTCCAAGGGAATGAGCAGTTCTTC.

On this clone: Its ends do not fully match the called genes, so a read error is possible. This chain uses TRBV27 with TRBJ1-2, with a possible D match to TRBD1 (6 bases). This CDR3 is built from 13 residues. Per germline, CDR1 MNHEY and CDR2 SMNVEV (reference sequence). CDR3 sequence: CASSPYETGGLAF. CDR3 bases: TGTGCCAGCAGTCCGTACGAGACAGGCGGTCTAGCCTTC.

V is TRBV7-6 and J is TRBJ1-2; TRBD1 is a possible D gene (6 bases). The germline V and J ends were trimmed by 0 bases and 4 bases, with 12 bases remaining between them. The CDR3 is 15 amino acids. The germline V gene encodes CDR1 SGHVS and CDR2 FNYEAQ. CDR3 coding DNA: TGTGCCAGCAGCTTAGCCCATGGGACATCCTATGGCTACACCTTC. Translating gives CASSLAHGTSYGYTF.

This clone was found many times. The CDR3 reads CASSLFPTRQETQYF. Here the CDR3 DNA reads TGCGCCAGCAGCTTGTTTCCCACGCGGCAGGAGACCCAGTACTTC. The chain combines TRBV5-1 with TRBJ2-5; D uncertain. V lost 1 base and J lost 5, with 15 bases in between. The CDR3 has 15 residues. The germline gives CDR1 SGHRS, CDR2 YFSETQ.

The chain uses TRBV11-2 and TRBJ2-7; 12 nucleotides line up with TRBD1. V trimming: 4 bases; J trimming: 4 bases; junction bases outside the gene matches: 5. Per germline, CDR1 SGHAT and CDR2 FQNNGV. The CDR3 length is 15 residues. CDR3 amino acids: CASSSGTGGFYEQYF. CDR3 DNA: TGTGCCAGCAGCTCCGGGACAGGGGGCTTTTACGAGCAGTACTTC.

The rearrangement joins TRBV28 to TRBJ1-3; TRBD1 matches at 7 bases. Germline V gene sequence: CDR1 MDHEN, CDR2 SYDVKM. Trimming cost V 5 bases and J 0 bases; bases outside gene matches: 1. This CDR3 region has 14 residues. The CDR3 DNA reads as TGTGCCAGCAGTCCAGGGGGCTCTGGAAACACCATATATTTT. Residues: CASSPGGSGNTIYF.

The chain is built from TRBV6-2 or TRBV6-3 and TRBJ1-2, with D unclear. CDR3 length: 12 amino acids. The germline gives CDR1 MNHEY, CDR2 SVGEGT. The V and J ends lost 2 bases and 8 bases respectively, with 9 bases between them. CDR3 DNA: TGTGCCAGCAGTTACGACGGGTGGGGCTACACCTTC. It encodes CASSYDGWGYTF.

V gene TRBV7-3 combines with J gene TRBJ1-2; tentative D call: TRBD1 (5 bases). The CDR3 contains 15 residues. Germline values: CDR1 SGHTA, CDR2 FQGTGA. Trimming stripped 1 base from V and 2 bases from J, with 11 bases between. CDR3 coding DNA: TGTGCCAGCAGCTTAAACGGGGGAGCGAACTATGGCTACACCTTC. Amino acids: CASSLNGGANYGYTF.

This chain joins TRBV20-1 and TRBJ1-4; a possible D gene is TRBD1 (5 bases). CDR1 and CDR2 (germline): DFQATT, SNEGSKA (reference sequence). V was trimmed by 7 bases and J by 8 bases, leaving 11 bases between them. The CDR3 contains 11 residues. CDR3 sequence reads: CSVGRGEKLFF. As DNA, the CDR3 is TGCAGTGTGGGGAGGGGAGAAAAACTGTTTTTT.

The V call is TRBV2, the J call TRBJ2-7, with 12 bases that match TRBD1. CDR3 size: 14 residues. J gave up 4 bases and V 7 bases, and 5 bases lay outside the gene matches. Germline V gene lookup returns CDR1 SNHLY and CDR2 FYNNEI. Written as DNA, the CDR3 is TGTGCCAGCAAGACGGGACAGGGGGCTTACGAGCAGTACTTC. It is translated as CASKTGQGAYEQYF.

This chain links TRBV6-4 with TRBJ1-5; D is ambiguous. Germline CDR1 is MRHNA and CDR2 is SNTAGT. This CDR3 has 14 residues. V lost 5 bases to trimming and J lost 2 bases, with 10 bases between them. CDR3 protein: CASSLEFGNQPQHF. Written as DNA, the CDR3 is TGTGCCAGCAGTCTAGAGTTTGGCAATCAGCCCCAGCATTTT.

V usage is TRBV13 and J usage is TRBJ1-6; 7 nucleotides line up with TRBD1. The length of the CDR3 is 13 residues. Per germline, CDR1 PRHDT and CDR2 FYEKMQ (reference sequence). Trimming at V came to 2 bases and at J to 17 bases, leaving 9 bases not matched to a gene. The chain's CDR3 is CASSLRTGTPFHF. CDR3 nucleotide sequence: TGTGCCAGCAGCTTAAGGACAGGAACACCTTTCCACTTT.

The V call is TRBV5-1, the J call TRBJ2-7; TRBD1 matches at 8 bases. Germline V lookup: CDR1 SGHRS, CDR2 YFSETQ. The CDR3 length is 14 residues. The V segment lost 4 bases and the J segment 1 base; nucleotides outside the gene matches: 4. The CDR3 DNA follows: TGCGCCAGCAGCCCACAGGGGGTTTCCTACGAGCAGTACTTC. Protein: CASSPQGVSYEQYF.

CDR3 sequence (DNA): TGCGCCAGCAGCTTGGCCTGGGGGGTCCAAGAGACCCAGTACTTC. Its translation: CASSLAWGVQETQYF. The V call is TRBV5-1, the J call TRBJ2-5; D perhaps matches TRBD2 (6 bases). CDR1 is SGHRS, CDR2 YFSETQ, per germline. With 0 bases removed from V and 1 base from J, the gap between germline ends came to 10 bases. The CDR3 loop spans 15 amino acids.